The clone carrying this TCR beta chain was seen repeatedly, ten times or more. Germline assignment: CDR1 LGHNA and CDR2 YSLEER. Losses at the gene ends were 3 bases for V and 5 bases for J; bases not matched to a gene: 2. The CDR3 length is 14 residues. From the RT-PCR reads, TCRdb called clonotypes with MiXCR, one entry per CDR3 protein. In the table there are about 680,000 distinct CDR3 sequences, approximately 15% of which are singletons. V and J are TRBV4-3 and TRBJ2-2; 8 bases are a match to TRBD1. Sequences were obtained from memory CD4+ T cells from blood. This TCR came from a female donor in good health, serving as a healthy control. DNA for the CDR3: TGCGCCAGCAGCCACCGACAGGGGACCGGGGAGCTGTTTTTT. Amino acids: CASSHRQGTGELFF.